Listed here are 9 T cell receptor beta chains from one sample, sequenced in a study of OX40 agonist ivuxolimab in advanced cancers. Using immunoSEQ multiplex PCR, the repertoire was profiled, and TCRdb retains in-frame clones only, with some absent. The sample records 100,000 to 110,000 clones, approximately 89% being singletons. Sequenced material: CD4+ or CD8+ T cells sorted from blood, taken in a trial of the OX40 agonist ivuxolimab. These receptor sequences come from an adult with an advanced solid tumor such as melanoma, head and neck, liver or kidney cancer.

CDR3 protein: CASRPPGQGNQPQHF. The CDR3 region has the DNA TGTGCCAGTAGACCCCCGGGACAGGGGAATCAGCCCCAGCATTTT. The gene calls are TRBV19 and TRBJ1-5; TRBD1 agrees at 10 bases. V dropped 6 bases and J dropped 4; count of bases not matched to a gene: 6. This CDR3 is 15 amino acids long. Germline loops: CDR1 LNHDA, CDR2 SQIVND (reference sequence).

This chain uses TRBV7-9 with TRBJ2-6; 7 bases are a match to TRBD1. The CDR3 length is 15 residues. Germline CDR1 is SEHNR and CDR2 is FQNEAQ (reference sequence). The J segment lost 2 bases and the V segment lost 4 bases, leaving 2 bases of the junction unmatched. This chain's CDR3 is CASSSTGTGANVLTF. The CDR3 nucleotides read TGTGCCAGCAGCTCGACAGGGACTGGGGCCAACGTCCTGACTTTC.

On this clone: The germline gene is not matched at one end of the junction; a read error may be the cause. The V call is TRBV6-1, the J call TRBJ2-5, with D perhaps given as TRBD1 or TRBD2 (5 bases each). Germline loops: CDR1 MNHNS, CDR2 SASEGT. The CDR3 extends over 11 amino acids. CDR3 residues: CASSVARDPDF. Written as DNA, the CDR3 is TGTGCCAGCAGTGTCGCCCGGGACCCTGACTTC.

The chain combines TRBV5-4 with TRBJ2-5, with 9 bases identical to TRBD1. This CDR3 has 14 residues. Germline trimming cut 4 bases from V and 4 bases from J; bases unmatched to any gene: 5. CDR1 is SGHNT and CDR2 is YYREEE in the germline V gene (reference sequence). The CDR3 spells CASSRDRAGETQYF. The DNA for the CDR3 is TGTGCCAGCAGCCGGGACAGGGCCGGAGAGACCCAGTACTTC.

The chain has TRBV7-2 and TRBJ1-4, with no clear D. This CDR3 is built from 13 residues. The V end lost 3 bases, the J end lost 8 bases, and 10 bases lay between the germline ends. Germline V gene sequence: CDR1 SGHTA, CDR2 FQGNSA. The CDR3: CASSFTETEKLFF. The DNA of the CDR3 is TGTGCCAGCAGCTTCACAGAGACCGAAAAACTGTTTTTT.

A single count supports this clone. CDR3 bases: TGTGCCAGCAGCCAGACCGGGACAAACCAAGAGACCCAGTACTTC. This encodes CASSQTGTNQETQYF. The V call is TRBV5-4, the J call TRBJ2-5; D might be TRBD1 (6 bases). The CDR3 has 15 amino acids. The ends were cut back, 4 bases at V and 0 bases at J, with 13 bases in the middle. Germline-derived CDR1 and CDR2 are SGHNT and YYREEE (reference sequence).

The CDR3 nucleotides read TGTGCCAGCAGCTTGGCGGACAGGTCTAACTATGGCTACACCTTC. It translates to CASSLADRSNYGYTF. The chain is built from TRBV5-6 and TRBJ1-2; TRBD1 aligns across 7 bases. The CDR3 is made up of 15 amino acids. V lost 0 bases, J lost 0 bases, and 2 bases stayed unmatched. The germline gives CDR1 SGHDT, CDR2 YYEEEE.

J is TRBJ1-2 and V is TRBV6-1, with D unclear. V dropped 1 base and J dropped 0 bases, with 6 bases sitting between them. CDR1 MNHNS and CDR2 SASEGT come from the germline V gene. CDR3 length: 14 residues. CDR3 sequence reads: CASSEGPANYGYTF. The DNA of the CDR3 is TGTGCCAGCAGTGAAGGTCCTGCTAACTATGGCTACACCTTC.

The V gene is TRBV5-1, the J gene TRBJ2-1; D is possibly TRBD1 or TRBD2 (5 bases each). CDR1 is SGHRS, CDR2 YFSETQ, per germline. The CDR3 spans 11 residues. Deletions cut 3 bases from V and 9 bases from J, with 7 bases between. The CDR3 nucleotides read TGCGCCAGCAGCTCGGGGCCTGAGCAGTTCTTC. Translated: CASSSGPEQFF.